This passage covers 23 T cell receptor beta chains from one sample sequenced in a study of long-term antiretroviral therapy in people with HIV. They ran version v3.0 of the immunoSEQ assay at survey level. The protocol was immunoSEQ multiplex PCR, while the TCRdb copy is restricted to in-frame clones and leaves out a portion. The repertoire holds about 25,000 clones, with 80% to 90% as singletons. Here the sequenced sample was unsorted PBMCs, taken 1.2 years after starting antiretroviral therapy. The receptors derive from a man over 45 with HIV.

This chain joins TRBV5-6 and TRBJ2-7, with D maybe TRBD2 (5 bases). Germline V lookup: CDR1 SGHDT, CDR2 YYEEEE. Trimming shortened V by 2 bases and J by 5 bases, and 14 bases separated the two germline ends. The CDR3 has 14 residues. This CDR3 is CASSLRGLGHEQYF. In DNA, the CDR3 is TGTGCCAGCAGCTTACGGGGTTTGGGCCACGAGCAGTACTTC.

This chain uses TRBV14 with TRBJ2-2, with D perhaps TRBD1 or TRBD2 (5 bases each). Germline V gene data show CDR1 as SGHDN and CDR2 as FVKESK. The CDR3 totals 16 residues. Deletions cut 4 bases from V and 6 bases from J, with 18 bases between. CDR3 in amino acids: CASSPLGTASSGELFF. DNA for the CDR3: TGTGCCAGCAGCCCCCTAGGGACGGCCTCCTCCGGGGAGCTGTTTTTT.

This clone was observed a handful of times. The chain combines TRBV7-2 with TRBJ1-2, with TRBD1 identical over 8 bases. Trimming at V came to 2 bases and at J to 8 bases, leaving 10 bases not matched to a gene. Germline assignment: CDR1 SGHTA and CDR2 FQGNSA. The CDR3 sequence is 15 residues long. CDR3 nucleotide sequence: TGTGCCAGCAGCTTAACCGGGACAGGCGCCGGGGGCTACACCTTC. It codes for CASSLTGTGAGGYTF.

The chain has TRBV7-8 and TRBJ1-1; 7 nucleotides line up with TRBD1. The CDR3 is made up of 14 amino acids. Looked up from germline, CDR1 is SGHVS and CDR2 is FQNEAQ. The V and J ends lost 5 bases and 6 bases, in that order; junction bases with no gene match: 9. CDR3 in amino acids: CASSEMTGMAEAFF. As DNA, the CDR3 is TGTGCCAGCAGCGAAATGACAGGGATGGCTGAAGCTTTCTTT.

This clone has a single count. The rearrangement links TRBV7-3 to TRBJ2-5; TRBD2 aligns across 11 bases. This CDR3 region has 15 residues. V lost 5 bases and J lost 2; bases outside the gene matches: 4. CDR1 is SGHTA, CDR2 FQGTGA, per germline. This chain's CDR3 is CASSRTSGYQETQYF. DNA for the CDR3: TGTGCCAGCAGCCGGACTAGCGGGTATCAAGAGACCCAGTACTTC.

The rearrangement joins TRBV5-6 to TRBJ1-2; maybe TRBD1 (5 bases). CDR3 size: 15 residues. Trimming took off 4 bases at V and 2 bases at J, with 15 bases between the two ends. Germline CDR1 SGHDT, CDR2 YYEEEE. This CDR3 reads CASSPPGSINYGYTF. Here the CDR3 DNA reads TGTGCCAGCAGCCCTCCAGGGTCCATCAACTATGGCTACACCTTC.

V and J are TRBV19 and TRBJ1-6; D unclear. Germline CDR1 LNHDA, CDR2 SQIVND (reference sequence). This CDR3 spans 14 amino acids. The V gene lost 2 bases and the J gene lost 7 bases, with 9 bases spanning the gap. For the CDR3, the DNA is TGTGCCAGTAGTATACCCGGATTGAATTCACCCCTCCACTTT. Amino acid sequence: CASSIPGLNSPLHF.

The V call is TRBV6-9, the J call TRBJ2-5, with 15 bases that match TRBD2. CDR1 and CDR2 (germline): MNHGY, SVAAGI. Losses at the gene ends were 9 bases for V and 4 bases for J; bases not matched to a gene: 3. The CDR3 has 14 amino acids. CDR3 protein: CARGLAGGGETQYF. CDR3 coding DNA: TGTGCCAGGGGACTAGCGGGGGGCGGAGAGACCCAGTACTTC.

The chain is built from TRBV5-8 and TRBJ2-2; a weak D match, TRBD2 (5 bases). Germline V lookup: CDR1 SGHTS, CDR2 YDEGEE. The CDR3 covers 16 residues. Trimming left V 1 base short and J 1 base short, with 11 bases between. The CDR3 loop is CASSLLHSGNTGELFF. For the CDR3, the DNA is TGTGCCAGCAGCTTGCTCCACAGCGGGAACACCGGGGAGCTGTTTTTT.

This clone was recorded once. V and J are TRBV2 and TRBJ1-1; D is uncertain. The CDR3 contains 14 residues. Germline V gene lookup returns CDR1 SNHLY and CDR2 FYNNEI. Between the trimmed V and J ends, which lost 1 base and 3 bases, there was a span of 9 bases. CDR3 region: CASSEVGLYTEAFF. CDR3 in DNA: TGTGCCAGCAGTGAAGTGGGTTTGTACACTGAAGCTTTCTTT.

The genes are TRBV5-4 and TRBJ2-1; D not resolved. CDR1 and CDR2 from the germline V gene are SGHNT and YYREEE (reference sequence). V lost 6 bases to trimming and J lost 0 bases, with 13 bases between them. CDR3 length: 15 amino acids. The CDR3 sequence: CASTNLQVSYNEQFF. The DNA for the CDR3 is TGTGCCAGCACTAACCTACAAGTCTCCTACAATGAGCAGTTCTTC.

This clone was found once. CDR3 nucleotide sequence: TGTGCCAGCAAAGGGCTCCCCGGGGATGAGCAGTTCTTC. It yields the protein CASKGLPGDEQFF. This chain connects TRBV6-5 to TRBJ2-1, with a tentative D call TRBD2 (5 bases). The CDR3 loop spans 13 amino acids. Germline V CDR1 and CDR2: MNHEY, SVGAGI. V was pared by 7 bases and J by 8 bases, with 15 bases between.

The rearrangement links TRBV11-3 to TRBJ2-3; the D gene could be TRBD1 or TRBD2 (5 bases each). Germline V CDR1 and CDR2: SGHNT, YENEEA. V was pared by 5 bases and J by 1 base, with 16 bases between. CDR3 length: 16 residues. The CDR3 nucleotides read TGTGCCAGCAGCCCAGGGTCTAGCAGCCGCACAGATACGCAGTATTTT. Its protein product is CASSPGSSSRTDTQYF.

This CDR3 is CASSAGTGNQPQHF. The CDR3 DNA sequence: TGTGCCAGCAGCGCCGGGACGGGCAATCAGCCCCAGCATTTT. The chain joins TRBV7-6 to TRBJ1-5; maybe TRBD1 (5 bases). The germline CDR1 and CDR2 sequences are SGHVS and FNYEAQ. With 5 bases removed from V and 2 bases from J, the gap between germline ends came to 10 bases. This CDR3 has 14 residues.

Concerning this clone itself: A junction end diverges from the germline sequence, so it may reflect a read error. The V call is TRBV18, the J call TRBJ1-1, with no clear D. CDR3 size: 14 residues. Germline CDR1 KGHSH, CDR2 LQKENI. The CDR3 sequence: CASSPQKANTEAFF. The CDR3, as DNA: TGTGCCAGCTCGCCACAGAAAGCCAACACTGAAGCTTTCTTT.

This chain joins TRBV28 and TRBJ1-4, with TRBD1 identical over 7 bases. Losses at the gene ends were 2 bases for V and 7 bases for J; bases not matched to a gene: 10. This CDR3 comprises 16 residues. Germline V gene data show CDR1 as MDHEN and CDR2 as SYDVKM. The chain's CDR3 is CASSLEQGLVGEKLFF. The CDR3 DNA reads TGTGCCAGCAGTTTAGAACAGGGGCTAGTCGGTGAAAAACTGTTTTTT.

This chain uses TRBV30 with TRBJ1-5; 7 bases match TRBD1. CDR1 and CDR2 from the germline V gene are GTSNPN and SVGIG (reference sequence). The CDR3 is 13 amino acids. V lost 2 bases, J lost 4 bases, and 2 bases stayed unmatched. The CDR3 loop reads CAWSTQGNQPQHF. The CDR3 region has the DNA TGTGCCTGGAGTACACAGGGGAATCAGCCCCAGCATTTT.

V and J are TRBV7-2 and TRBJ1-4; 9 bases line up with TRBD1. V gave up 2 bases and J gave up 7 bases; unmatched junction bases: 8. The CDR3 sequence is 16 residues long. Germline assignment: CDR1 SGHTA and CDR2 FQGNSA. CDR3 protein: CASSLTWTGETEKLFF. CDR3 sequence (DNA): TGTGCCAGCAGCTTAACCTGGACAGGGGAGACTGAAAAACTGTTTTTT.

This clone was seen just once. V is TRBV11-3 and J is TRBJ2-1; the D gene is possibly TRBD2 (7 bases). Germline V CDR1 and CDR2: SGHNT, YENEEA. V was shortened by 5 bases and J by 9 bases, with 11 bases between the two germline ends. The CDR3 contains 12 residues. This CDR3 reads CASSEGGGEQFF. In DNA, the CDR3 is TGTGCCAGCAGCGAGGGGGGGGGTGAGCAGTTCTTC.

This chain links TRBV5-6 with TRBJ1-2; D not resolved. V lost 1 base and J lost 2, with 12 bases in between. This CDR3 is 15 amino acids long. Germline CDR1 is SGHDT and CDR2 is YYEEEE. The DNA of the CDR3 is TGTGCCAGCAGCTTGCGACGGAATTTAAACTATGGCTACACCTTC. This codes for CASSLRRNLNYGYTF. Supplemented by reference TRBV5-6 and TRBJ1-2, the full variable domain reads DAGVTQSPTHLIKTRGQQVTLRCSPKSGHDTVSWYQQALGQGPQFIFQYYEEEERQRGNFPDRFSGHQFPNYSSELNVNALLLGDSALYLCASSLRRNLNYGYTFGSGTRLTVV.

This rearrangement joins TRBV6-4 to TRBJ2-1; 7 bases align to TRBD1. J lost 12 bases, V lost 0 bases, and 11 bases had no gene match. Looked up from germline, CDR1 is MRHNA and CDR2 is SNTAGT. The CDR3 sequence is 15 residues long. The chain's CDR3 is CASSDSSRDRGLQFF. CDR3 DNA sequence: TGTGCCAGCAGTGACTCGAGTCGGGACAGAGGGTTGCAGTTCTTC.

J is TRBJ2-7 and V is TRBV2, with D unclear. Germline CDR1 SNHLY, CDR2 FYNNEI. Trimming left V 4 bases short and J 2 bases short, with 15 bases between. The CDR3 runs 15 residues. The CDR3 protein is CASSVGGLPTYEQYF. The CDR3 DNA reads TGTGCCAGCAGTGTAGGTGGGCTTCCGACCTACGAGCAGTACTTC.

This rearrangement joins TRBV27 to TRBJ2-7, with 9 bases that match TRBD2. The CDR3 is 17 amino acids. Germline CDR1 and CDR2: MNHEY and SMNVEV (reference sequence). V gave up 5 bases and J gave up 3 bases; unmatched junction bases: 14. The chain's CDR3 is CASSRFSGGPVDYEQYF. Here the CDR3 DNA reads TGTGCCAGCAGTAGATTTAGCGGGGGACCGGTGGACTACGAGCAGTACTTC.